The 21 T cell receptor beta chains below all came from one sample that was sequenced in a study of OX40 agonist ivuxolimab in advanced cancers. Using immunoSEQ multiplex PCR, the repertoire was profiled, and TCRdb retains in-frame clones only, with some absent. The sample lists 72,000 or so clones, about 84% occurring once. The sample was CD4+ or CD8+ T cells sorted from blood, taken in a trial of the OX40 agonist ivuxolimab. These receptors were collected from an adult with an advanced solid tumor such as melanoma, head and neck, liver or kidney cancer.

The gene calls are TRBV28 and TRBJ2-5; D unresolved. Trimming shortened V by 7 bases and J by 2 bases, and 8 bases separated the two germline ends. Germline V gives CDR1 MDHEN, CDR2 SYDVKM. The CDR3 has 12 amino acids. CDR3 in DNA: TGTGCCAGCACCTCCAGGCAAGAGACCCAGTACTTC. Protein sequence: CASTSRQETQYF.

The chain links TRBV30 to TRBJ2-7; possible D gene TRBD1, 5 bases. The germline V gene encodes CDR1 GTSNPN and CDR2 SVGIG (reference sequence). The CDR3 has 13 amino acids. V lost 1 base, J lost 3 bases, and 10 bases lay in between. In DNA form, the CDR3 reads TGTGCCTGGAGTGCAGGGAAGGTCTACGAGCAGTACTTC. Encoded protein: CAWSAGKVYEQYF.

By share, this clone counts as medium-sized. The CDR3 is CASSDTPSGELFF. As DNA, the CDR3 is TGTGCCAGCAGCGATACACCATCCGGGGAGCTGTTTTTT. The J gene is TRBJ2-2, the V gene TRBV5-4, with D uncertain. V shed 4 bases and J shed 6 bases, with 10 bases lying between them. This CDR3 contains 13 residues. Germline CDR1 and CDR2: SGHNT and YYREEE (reference sequence).

This sequence joins TRBV5-1 and TRBJ2-1; D call uncertain. Germline V gene lookup returns CDR1 SGHRS and CDR2 YFSETQ. The CDR3 extends over 14 amino acids. V dropped 4 bases and J dropped 2 bases, with 10 bases sitting between them. CDR3 bases: TGCGCCAGCAGCACGGCAGCAGCCTACAATGAGCAGTTCTTC. This encodes CASSTAAAYNEQFF.

V usage is TRBV7-3 and J usage is TRBJ2-1; 11 bases fit TRBD2. V trimming: 5 bases; J trimming: 3 bases; junction bases outside the gene matches: 21. Germline loops: CDR1 SGHTA, CDR2 FQGTGA. CDR3 length: 21 amino acids. The CDR3 bases are TGTGCCAGCAGCCTACGGGGTGGGCTAGCGGGAGGCCTCCGATTCTACAATGAGCAGTTCTTC. It translates to CASSLRGGLAGGLRFYNEQFF.

The chain carries TRBV7-9 and TRBJ2-3; D gene uncertain. The CDR3 runs to 12 residues. From germline, CDR1 is SEHNR and CDR2 FQNEAQ (reference sequence). The V end lost 0 bases, the J end lost 11 bases, and 9 bases lay between the germline ends. In DNA form, the CDR3 reads TGTGCCAGCAGCTTAGCGGGATGGAGGCAGTATTTT. It yields the protein CASSLAGWRQYF.

The chain's CDR3 is CASRLAGGYEQYF. DNA of the CDR3: TGTGCCAGCAGACTAGCGGGAGGATACGAGCAGTACTTC. The rearrangement links TRBV28 to TRBJ2-7; 12 bases align to TRBD2. This CDR3 has 13 amino acids. With 6 bases clipped from V and 4 bases from J, the junction kept 1 base outside the gene matches. Germline V gene sequence: CDR1 MDHEN, CDR2 SYDVKM. Full variable domain (remainder filled in from reference TRBV28 and TRBJ2-7): DVKVTQSSRYLVKRTGEKVFLECVQDMDHENMFWYRQDPGLGLRLIYFSYDVKMKEKGDIPEGYSVSREKKERFSLILESASTNQTSMYLCASRLAGGYEQYFGPGTRLTVT.

The rearrangement uses TRBV14 and TRBJ2-3, with TRBD2 matching 7 bases. Germline V gene lookup returns CDR1 SGHDN and CDR2 FVKESK. V was clipped by 6 bases and J by 3 bases; unmatched bases: 9. The CDR3 covers 15 residues. Here the CDR3 reads CASSRVGLGTDTQYF. The CDR3 DNA sequence: TGTGCCAGCAGTCGGGTCGGACTAGGAACAGATACGCAGTATTTT.

This clone has a single count. The rearrangement links TRBV18 to TRBJ1-6; D gene ambiguous. The CDR3 contains 13 residues. Deletions cut 3 bases from V and 7 bases from J, with 7 bases between. Germline V lookup: CDR1 KGHSH, CDR2 LQKENI. The CDR3 is CASSPVLNSPLHF. As DNA, the CDR3 is TGTGCCAGCTCACCGGTGCTGAATTCACCCCTCCACTTT.

The DNA of the CDR3 is TGCGCCAGCAGCCAGCAGCACGGGCTAGCGGGCCCCCCTTCCTACGAGCAGTACTTC. It codes for CASSQQHGLAGPPSYEQYF. V and J are TRBV4-3 and TRBJ2-7, with TRBD2 matching 8 bases. This CDR3 region has 19 residues. Germline V CDR1 and CDR2: LGHNA, YSLEER. V dropped 3 bases and J dropped 1; count of bases not matched to a gene: 17.

Note on this clone: In the same sample, other DNA sequences code for this CDR3. The chain links TRBV2 to TRBJ2-1; D not resolved. In germline, CDR1 is SNHLY, CDR2 FYNNEI. The length of the CDR3 is 11 residues. Trimming took 6 bases from V and 0 from J, leaving 0 bases between them. DNA for the CDR3: TGTGCCAGCAGCTCCTACAATGAGCAGTTCTTC. Its translation: CASSSYNEQFF.

A few counts support this clone. V and J are TRBV28 and TRBJ1-6, with D possibly being TRBD1 (6 bases). CDR1 is MDHEN and CDR2 is SYDVKM in the germline V gene. Trimming removed 6 bases at V and 9 bases at J, with 24 bases between. The CDR3 has 17 residues. DNA of the CDR3: TGTGCCAGCAGCCCCACCCTCACGGGGGCAGGAGGTTCACCCCTCCACTTT. It translates to CASSPTLTGAGGSPLHF. Using reference TRBV28 and TRBJ1-6 for the parts outside the CDR3, the full variable domain is DVKVTQSSRYLVKRTGEKVFLECVQDMDHENMFWYRQDPGLGLRLIYFSYDVKMKEKGDIPEGYSVSREKKERFSLILESASTNQTSMYLCASSPTLTGAGGSPLHFGNGTRLTVT.

The V gene is TRBV5-4, the J gene TRBJ2-3, with D possibly being TRBD1 or TRBD2 (5 bases each). The germline V gene has CDR1 SGHNT and CDR2 YYREEE (reference sequence). Between the trimmed V and J ends, which lost 2 bases and 4 bases, there was a span of 14 bases. The CDR3 consists of 15 residues. CDR3 residues: CASSLPGPKADTQYF. CDR3 bases: TGTGCCAGCAGCTTACCGGGACCTAAGGCAGATACGCAGTATTTT.

The count of this clone is one. This chain joins TRBV5-1 and TRBJ2-2; D remains unclear. V lost 0 bases and J 2 bases, leaving 14 bases between the germline ends. In germline, CDR1 is SGHRS, CDR2 YFSETQ. This CDR3 is 17 amino acids long. CDR3 DNA sequence: TGCGCCAGCAGCTTGGGGCAGATACCAGCCAACACCGGGGAGCTGTTTTTT. Its protein product is CASSLGQIPANTGELFF.

This clone was recorded only once. The V and J genes are TRBV11-2 and TRBJ1-2; 8 nucleotides agree with TRBD1. The CDR3 consists of 17 residues. Trimming cost V 5 bases and J 2 bases; bases outside gene matches: 13. Per the germline V gene, CDR1 is SGHAT and CDR2 is FQNNGV. CDR3 sequence reads: CASSGNLGQGVNYGYTF. CDR3 in DNA: TGTGCCAGCAGCGGCAACCTTGGACAGGGCGTGAACTATGGCTACACCTTC.

The V call is TRBV15, the J call TRBJ2-7; D ambiguous. CDR3 length equals 15 residues. With 1 base removed from V and 0 bases from J, the gap between germline ends came to 10 bases. CDR1 is LNHNV, CDR2 YYDKDF, per germline (reference sequence). The CDR3 DNA reads TGTGCCACCAGCAGAGGGGATGGTTACTCCTACGAGCAGTACTTC. Residues: CATSRGDGYSYEQYF.

V gene TRBV7-9 combines with J gene TRBJ1-1, with D tentatively TRBD1 (5 bases). Germline V CDR1 and CDR2: SEHNR, FQNEAQ (reference sequence). V shed 5 bases and J shed 0 bases, with 16 bases lying between them. The CDR3 loop spans 16 amino acids. Written as DNA, the CDR3 is TGTGCCAGCAGCGTACGTCAGGGACCTATGAACACTGAAGCTTTCTTT. Residues: CASSVRQGPMNTEAFF.

The CDR3 nucleotides read TGTGCCAGCTCACCGACAGGGGCTGTAGATACGCAGTATTTT. Amino acid sequence: CASSPTGAVDTQYF. The chain uses TRBV18 and TRBJ2-3, with 8 bases matching TRBD1. CDR3 length: 14 amino acids. The V and J ends lost 3 bases and 5 bases, in that order; junction bases with no gene match: 4. Germline assignment: CDR1 KGHSH and CDR2 LQKENI.

V gene TRBV12-5 combines with J gene TRBJ2-2; 9 positions agree with TRBD1. V dropped 6 bases and J dropped 4; count of bases not matched to a gene: 3. The germline gives CDR1 LGHNT, CDR2 FRNRAP. The CDR3 runs to 14 residues. CDR3 nucleotide sequence: TGTGCTAGTGGACCGGGACAGGGCACCGGGGAGCTGTTTTTT. Residues: CASGPGQGTGELFF.

The gene calls are TRBV5-1 and TRBJ2-3; D is perhaps TRBD2 (5 bases). Between the trimmed V and J ends, which lost 3 bases and 0 bases, there was a span of 8 bases. The length of the CDR3 is 14 residues. Germline CDR1 SGHRS, CDR2 YFSETQ. The CDR3 protein is CASSSSGSTDTQYF. CDR3 DNA: TGCGCCAGCAGCTCAAGCGGAAGCACAGATACGCAGTATTTT. Looking up the rest from reference TRBV5-1 and TRBJ2-3 gives the full variable domain: KAGVTQTPRYLIKTRGQQVTLSCSPISGHRSVSWYQQTPGQGLQFLFEYFSETQRNKGNFPGRFSGRQFSNSRSEMNVSTLELGDSALYLCASSSSGSTDTQYFGPGTRLTVL.

Remarks on this clone: A junction end diverges from the germline sequence, so it may reflect a read error. The rearrangement links TRBV28 to TRBJ1-2, with D perhaps TRBD1 (6 bases). The length of the CDR3 is 11 residues. Germline V gene lookup returns CDR1 MDHEN and CDR2 SYDVKM. The CDR3: CAGRGNYGYTF. The CDR3 coding sequence is TGTGCCGGCAGGGGAAACTATGGCTACACCTTC.